The 28 T cell receptor beta chains below come from one sample, sequenced in a study of CD8 T cells in ankylosing spondylitis. TCRdb called the 5' RACE reads again in MiXCR, with one record for every CDR3 protein. The sample contains about 150,000 distinct CDR3 sequences, roughly 44% of which appear only once. The sequencing sample was made of synovial fluid, either unsorted or a sorted T cell fraction (not recorded which). These receptors were collected from a male donor with ankylosing spondylitis.

This chain links TRBV18 with TRBJ2-2; D tentatively fits TRBD1 or TRBD2 (7 bases each). V dropped 3 bases and J dropped 2 bases, with 22 bases sitting between them. Germline loops: CDR1 KGHSH, CDR2 LQKENI. The CDR3 runs to 19 residues. CDR3 amino acids: CASSPSGVLTGTNTGELFF. DNA of the CDR3: TGTGCCAGCTCACCGAGCGGGGTCCTGACAGGGACAAACACCGGGGAGCTGTTTTTT.

The chain is built from TRBV5-1 and TRBJ2-1; D is perhaps TRBD2 (5 bases). The CDR3 length is 16 residues. Germline CDR1 SGHRS, CDR2 YFSETQ. The V end lost 4 bases, the J end lost 4 bases, and 18 bases lay between the germline ends. The CDR3: CASSPRLAVIYNEQFF. Here the CDR3 DNA reads TGCGCCAGCAGCCCCCGGCTAGCAGTCATATACAATGAGCAGTTCTTC.

The chain has TRBV5-1 and TRBJ2-1; the match to TRBD2 covers 8 bases. J was trimmed by 3 bases and V by 4 bases; bases with no gene match: 9. This CDR3 region has 16 residues. Germline V gene sequence: CDR1 SGHRS, CDR2 YFSETQ. The chain's CDR3 is CASSTPRLARYNEQFF. The DNA for the CDR3 is TGCGCCAGCAGCACACCCAGACTAGCGCGCTACAATGAGCAGTTCTTC.

The sample holds a few counts of this clonotype. The chain couples TRBV4-1 to TRBJ2-5; D ambiguous. There are 17 residues in the CDR3. The V and J ends lost 4 bases and 2 bases respectively, with 20 bases between them. Per germline, CDR1 MGHRA and CDR2 YSYEKL. The CDR3 protein is CASSLGRVLAPQETQYF. CDR3 in DNA: TGCGCCAGCAGCCTCGGAAGGGTACTGGCACCACAAGAGACCCAGTACTTC.

This clonotype was seen a few times. The V gene is TRBV5-8, the J gene TRBJ2-5, with 8 bases identical to TRBD1. CDR3 length equals 15 residues. Germline lookup yields CDR1 SGHTS and CDR2 YDEGEE. Germline trimming cut 5 bases from V and 2 bases from J; bases unmatched to any gene: 8. As DNA, the CDR3 is TGTGCCAGCAGAGCCAAAACAGGGGGGCAAGAGACCCAGTACTTC. Translation gives CASRAKTGGQETQYF.

This clonotype occurred a few times. This chain joins TRBV3-1 and TRBJ2-1; 9 bases map to TRBD2. CDR3 length equals 15 residues. J lost 10 bases, V lost 0 bases, and 7 bases had no gene match. CDR1 is LGHDT, CDR2 YNNKEL, per germline (reference sequence). CDR3: CASSQEVTSGKEQFF. CDR3 sequence (DNA): TGTGCCAGCAGCCAAGAGGTGACTAGCGGAAAAGAGCAGTTCTTC.

This sequence joins TRBV4-1 and TRBJ1-2; tentative D call: TRBD1 (5 bases). V gave up 0 bases and J gave up 9 bases, with 14 bases separating them. The CDR3 is made up of 14 amino acids. Germline CDR1 reads MGHRA; CDR2 reads YSYEKL. For the CDR3, the DNA is TGCGCCAGCAGCCAAGACAGGGAGTTATCGAGCTACACCTTC. Protein sequence: CASSQDRELSSYTF.

CDR3 DNA sequence: TGTGCCAGCAGCCCCATCTCCTATAATTCACCCCTCCACTTT. Residues: CASSPISYNSPLHF. The genes are TRBV12-3 or TRBV12-4 and TRBJ1-6; D is ambiguous. This CDR3 region has 14 residues. V was shortened by 6 bases and J by 0 bases, with 6 bases between the two germline ends.

This clonotype was seen more than once but under ten times. CDR3 sequence: CASSPVRTSVYNEQFF. CDR3 bases: TGTGCCAGCAGCCCGGTCAGGACTAGCGTCTACAATGAGCAGTTCTTC. The rearrangement joins TRBV11-2 to TRBJ2-1; 9 bases line up with TRBD2. The V and J ends lost 5 bases and 3 bases, in that order; junction bases with no gene match: 8. Germline lookup yields CDR1 SGHAT and CDR2 FQNNGV. This CDR3 is 16 amino acids long.

This clonotype was picked up a small number of times. The V and J genes are TRBV2 and TRBJ1-2; D ambiguous. The germline V gene has CDR1 SNHLY and CDR2 FYNNEI. The CDR3 extends over 13 amino acids. Trimming pared 7 bases from V and 3 bases from J, leaving 12 bases between. The CDR3 region is CASISNSHYGYTF. The DNA for the CDR3 is TGTGCCAGCATAAGTAATTCTCACTATGGCTACACCTTC.

The chain links TRBV20-1 to TRBJ2-7; D is undetermined. V was clipped by 0 bases and J by 0 bases, with 6 bases between them. CDR3 size: 13 residues. CDR1 is DFQATT and CDR2 is SNEGSKA in the germline V gene (reference sequence). CDR3 sequence (DNA): TGCAGTGCTAGAGACACCTTCTCCTACGAGCAGTACTTC. The encoded protein is CSARDTFSYEQYF.

This clonotype has more than one count but fewer than ten. V usage is TRBV7-3 and J usage is TRBJ1-2, with D hard to call. CDR1 and CDR2 from the germline V gene are SGHTA and FQGTGA. V was shortened by 3 bases and J by 5 bases, with 10 bases between the two germline ends. The CDR3 totals 13 residues. The CDR3 spells CASSFVDGYGYTF. CDR3 in DNA: TGTGCCAGCAGCTTCGTTGACGGGTATGGCTACACCTTC.

The chain joins TRBV30 to TRBJ1-1, with a possible D match to TRBD1 (6 bases). The V end lost 5 bases, the J end lost 2 bases, and 18 bases lay between the germline ends. CDR1 is GTSNPN and CDR2 is SVGIG in the germline V gene (reference sequence). This CDR3 region has 15 residues. CDR3 bases: TGTGCCTGGGCCGCCCTGACAGGAGAAAACACTGAAGCTTTCTTT. This codes for CAWAALTGENTEAFF.

This clonotype was recorded a few times. The limits of the CDR3 on the DNA are not certain, so only TCRdb's listed CDR3 is given. The CDR3 loop is CASSVLLRVSRRAGELFF. The chain links TRBV7-6 to TRBJ2-2; TRBD1 is the table's D call and was not checked against the DNA. CDR1 and CDR2 from the germline V gene are SGHVS and FNYEAQ. The CDR3 totals 18 residues, both ends included.

There are a few counts of this clonotype. This sequence joins TRBV21-1 and TRBJ2-7; the D call of TRBD1 is as the table states it, not checked on the DNA. TRBV21-1 is a listed pseudogene. The CDR3 extends over 17 amino acids. The CDR3 sequence is CASSKEGTGGSTYEQYF. The CDR3 coding sequence is TGTGCCAGCAGCAAAGAGGGGACAGGGGGAAGTACCTACGAGCAGTACTTC.

V is TRBV6-1 and J is TRBJ2-1; D is possibly TRBD2 (5 bases). Looked up from germline, CDR1 is MNHNS and CDR2 is SASEGT. This CDR3 region has 19 residues. V lost 5 bases to trimming and J lost 6 bases, with 29 bases between them. For the CDR3, the DNA is TGTGCCAGCAGTCCCTACAGCGATTATCCCCGACTATCCAGCAATGAGCAGTTCTTC. Its translation: CASSPYSDYPRLSSNEQFF.

The chain couples TRBV7-9 to TRBJ1-2; no clear D gene. There are 13 residues in the CDR3. CDR1 SEHNR and CDR2 FQNEAQ come from the germline V gene (reference sequence). Trimming left V 1 base short and J 3 bases short, with 6 bases between. CDR3 protein: CASSLGTDYGYTF. Here the CDR3 DNA reads TGTGCCAGCAGCTTAGGGACCGACTATGGCTACACCTTC.

This clonotype was observed at least ten times. The chain uses TRBV10-3 and TRBJ1-1; unclear D gene. The CDR3 consists of 13 residues. Germline V gene lookup returns CDR1 ENHRY and CDR2 SYGVKD. Trimming pared 0 bases from V and 1 base from J, leaving 3 bases between. CDR3 sequence: CAISESENTEAFF. The CDR3, as DNA: TGTGCCATCAGTGAGTCCGAGAACACTGAAGCTTTCTTT.

This clonotype has a single count. The chain couples TRBV9 to TRBJ2-4; TRBD1 is a possible D gene (6 bases). CDR1 and CDR2 from the germline V gene are SGDLS and YYNGEE. V was pared by 3 bases and J by 6 bases, with 13 bases between. The CDR3 spans 14 residues. CDR3 bases: TGTGCCAGCAGCGCCTCTGCGGACAGAAACATTCAGTACTTC. Translated: CASSASADRNIQYF.

J is TRBJ1-5 and V is TRBV11-1; TRBD1 agrees at 7 bases. After removal of 1 base from V and 2 bases from J, the junction contained 11 bases not matched to a gene. This CDR3 contains 18 residues. Germline V gene data show CDR1 as SGHAT and CDR2 as FQDESV (reference sequence). CDR3 DNA: TGTGCCAGCAGCTTAGACCTTCACAGGGGCCCGGGCAATCAGCCCCAGCATTTT. Translation: CASSLDLHRGPGNQPQHF.

This clonotype has more than one count but fewer than ten. The rearrangement links TRBV12-3 or TRBV12-4 to TRBJ1-5; possibly TRBD1 for D (5 bases). The V end was cut by 2 bases, the J end by 3 bases, with 11 bases between. The CDR3 extends over 15 amino acids. The CDR3 reads CASSLRQGDNQPQHF. CDR3 DNA sequence: TGTGCCAGCAGTTTAAGGCAGGGCGACAATCAGCCCCAGCATTTT.

The chain uses TRBV12-3 or TRBV12-4 and TRBJ2-7; 14 bases align to TRBD2. This CDR3 is 17 amino acids long. V gave up 5 bases and J gave up 1 base; unmatched junction bases: 7. The CDR3 reads CASSPGTSGRVSYEQYF. The CDR3, as DNA: TGTGCCAGCAGTCCCGGGACTAGCGGGAGAGTTTCCTACGAGCAGTACTTC.

The chain couples TRBV19 to TRBJ2-1, with 12 nucleotides matching TRBD2. This CDR3 contains 16 residues. Germline CDR1 reads LNHDA; CDR2 reads SQIVND (reference sequence). V was pared by 5 bases and J by 7 bases, with 9 bases of the junction left unmatched. The CDR3 DNA reads as TGTGCCAGTAGTGCCCTAGCGGGGGGGTTGATGAATGAGCAGTTCTTC. This gives the protein CASSALAGGLMNEQFF.

The rearrangement joins TRBV7-9 to TRBJ2-7; 8 nucleotides align to TRBD1. V gave up 0 bases and J gave up 3 bases; unmatched junction bases: 10. Germline V gene lookup returns CDR1 SEHNR and CDR2 FQNEAQ (reference sequence). This CDR3 has 17 residues. The CDR3 DNA follows: TGTGCCAGCAGCTTAGCAGGGACAGGAGGTAGTGACTACGAGCAGTACTTC. Its protein product is CASSLAGTGGSDYEQYF.

This chain links TRBV12-3 or TRBV12-4 with TRBJ2-1; 14 bases agree with TRBD2. CDR3 length equals 19 residues. V was pared by 5 bases and J by 7 bases, with 16 bases of the junction left unmatched. The CDR3, as DNA: TGTGCCAGCAGTACCGGGACTAGCGGGAGAGGGTCATTGGTGAATGAGCAGTTCTTC. Translating gives CASSTGTSGRGSLVNEQFF.

This clonotype was observed a handful of times. The chain combines TRBV4-1 with TRBJ1-2, with D possibly being TRBD1 (6 bases). This CDR3 is built from 16 residues. The V and J ends lost 1 base and 0 bases respectively, with 12 bases between them. CDR1 is MGHRA, CDR2 YSYEKL, per germline. The CDR3 sequence is CASSQAPQGPNYGYTF. The CDR3 DNA is TGCGCCAGCAGCCAAGCCCCCCAGGGGCCTAACTATGGCTACACCTTC.

The chain is built from TRBV4-3 and TRBJ1-1; no reliable D call. The CDR3 spans 20 residues. The V end lost 1 base, the J end lost 6 bases, and 30 bases lay between the germline ends. CDR1 LGHNA and CDR2 YSLEER come from the germline V gene. The CDR3 is CASSQVETGSYKKSSPEAFF. CDR3 sequence (DNA): TGCGCCAGCAGCCAAGTCGAAACGGGAAGCTACAAGAAAAGTTCCCCTGAAGCTTTCTTT.

The chain employs TRBV21-1 and TRBJ2-1; the DNA was not used to check the table's D call, TRBD1. TRBV21-1 is labeled a pseudogene. CDR3 size: 17 residues. The CDR3: CASSKGEQGIAYNEQFF. As DNA, the CDR3 is TGTGCCAGCAGCAAAGGGGAACAGGGAATTGCCTACAATGAGCAGTTCTTC.